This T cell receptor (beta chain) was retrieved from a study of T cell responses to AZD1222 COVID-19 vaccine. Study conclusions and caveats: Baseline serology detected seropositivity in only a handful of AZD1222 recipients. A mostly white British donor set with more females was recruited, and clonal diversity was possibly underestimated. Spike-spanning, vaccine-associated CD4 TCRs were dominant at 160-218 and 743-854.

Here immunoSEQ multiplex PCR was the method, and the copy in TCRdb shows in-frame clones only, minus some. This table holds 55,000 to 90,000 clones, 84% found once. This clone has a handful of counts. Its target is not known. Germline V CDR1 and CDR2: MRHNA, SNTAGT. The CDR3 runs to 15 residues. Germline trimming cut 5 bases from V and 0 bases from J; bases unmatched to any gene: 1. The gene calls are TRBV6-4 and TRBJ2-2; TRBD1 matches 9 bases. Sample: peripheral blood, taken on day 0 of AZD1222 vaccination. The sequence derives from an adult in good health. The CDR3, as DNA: TGTGCCAGCAGTCGACAGGGGGCGAACACCGGGGAGCTGTTTTTT. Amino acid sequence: CASSRQGANTGELFF.